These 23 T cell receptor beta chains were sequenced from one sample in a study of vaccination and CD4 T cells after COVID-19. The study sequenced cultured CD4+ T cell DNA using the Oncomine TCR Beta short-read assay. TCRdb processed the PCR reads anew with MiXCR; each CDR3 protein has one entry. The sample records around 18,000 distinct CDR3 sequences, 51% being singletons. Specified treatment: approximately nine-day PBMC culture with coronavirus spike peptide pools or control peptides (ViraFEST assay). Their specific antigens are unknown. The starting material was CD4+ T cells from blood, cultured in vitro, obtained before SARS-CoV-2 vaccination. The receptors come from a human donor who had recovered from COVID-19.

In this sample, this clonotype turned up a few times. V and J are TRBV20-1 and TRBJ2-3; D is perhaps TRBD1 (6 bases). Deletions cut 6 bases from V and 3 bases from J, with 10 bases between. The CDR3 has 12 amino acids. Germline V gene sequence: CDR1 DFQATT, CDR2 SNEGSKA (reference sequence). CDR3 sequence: CSAPTGTDTQYF. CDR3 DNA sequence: TGCAGTGCGCCGACAGGAACAGATACGCAGTATTTT.

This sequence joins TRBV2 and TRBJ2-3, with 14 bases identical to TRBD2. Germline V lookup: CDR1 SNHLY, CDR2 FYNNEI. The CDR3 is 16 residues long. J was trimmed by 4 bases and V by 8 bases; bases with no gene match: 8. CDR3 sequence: CASGPGLAGAADTQYF. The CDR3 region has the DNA TGTGCCAGCGGACCGGGACTAGCGGGAGCGGCAGATACGCAGTATTTT.

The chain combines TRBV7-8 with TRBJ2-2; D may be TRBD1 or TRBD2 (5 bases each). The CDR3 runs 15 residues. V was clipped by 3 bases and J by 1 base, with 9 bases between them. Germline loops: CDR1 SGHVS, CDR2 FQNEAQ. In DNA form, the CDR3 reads TGTGCCAGCAGCTTCCGGGACCTGAACACCGGGGAGCTGTTTTTT. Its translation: CASSFRDLNTGELFF.

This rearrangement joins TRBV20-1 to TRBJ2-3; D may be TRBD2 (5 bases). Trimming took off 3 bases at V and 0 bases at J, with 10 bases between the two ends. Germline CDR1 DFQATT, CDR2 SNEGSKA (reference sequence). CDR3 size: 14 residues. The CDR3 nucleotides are TGCAGTGCTAGTGTGGAGGCTAGCACAGATACGCAGTATTTT. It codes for CSASVEASTDTQYF.

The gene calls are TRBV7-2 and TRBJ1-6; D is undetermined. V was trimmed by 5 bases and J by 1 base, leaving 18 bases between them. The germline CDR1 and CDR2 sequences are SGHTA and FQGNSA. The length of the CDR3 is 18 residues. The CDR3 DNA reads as TGTGCCAGCAGCAATCGGGAAACCCGCAGGTCCTATAATTCACCCCTCCACTTT. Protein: CASSNRETRRSYNSPLHF.

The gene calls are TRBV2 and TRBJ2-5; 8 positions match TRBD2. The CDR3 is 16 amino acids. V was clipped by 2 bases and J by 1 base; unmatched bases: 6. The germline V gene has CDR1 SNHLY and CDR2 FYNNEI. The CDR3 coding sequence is TGTGCCAGCAGTGAATCCCGCGGGAGGTCCCAAGAGACCCAGTACTTC. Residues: CASSESRGRSQETQYF.

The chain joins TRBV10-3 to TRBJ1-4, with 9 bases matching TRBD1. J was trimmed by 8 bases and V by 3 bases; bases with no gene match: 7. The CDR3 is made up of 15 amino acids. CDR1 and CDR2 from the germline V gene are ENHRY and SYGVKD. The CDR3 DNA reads TGTGCCATCAGTGACCGGACAGGGGAGAACGAAAAACTGTTTTTT. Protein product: CAISDRTGENEKLFF.

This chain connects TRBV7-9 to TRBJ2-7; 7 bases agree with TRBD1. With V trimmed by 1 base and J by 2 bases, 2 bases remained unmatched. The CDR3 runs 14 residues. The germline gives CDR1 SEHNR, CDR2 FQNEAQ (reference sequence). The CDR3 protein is CASSLGQGAYEQYF. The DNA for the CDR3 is TGTGCCAGCAGCTTAGGCCAGGGGGCCTACGAGCAGTACTTC.

In DNA form, the CDR3 reads TGTGCCAGCAGTGACTCCCGGCATCCCGGCCGCTACAATGAGCAGTTCTTC. Translated, it gives CASSDSRHPGRYNEQFF. The V and J genes are TRBV6-4 and TRBJ2-1; D not certain. Germline lookup yields CDR1 MRHNA and CDR2 SNTAGT. V lost 0 bases and J lost 3, with 15 bases in between. The length of the CDR3 is 17 residues.

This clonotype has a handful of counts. Written as DNA, the CDR3 is TGTGCCAGCAGCCTACACATGGGCACTGAAGCTTTCTTT. Its protein is CASSLHMGTEAFF. This chain uses TRBV7-2 with TRBJ1-1; the D is unclear. This CDR3 region has 13 residues. Germline V gene data show CDR1 as SGHTA and CDR2 as FQGNSA. Deletions cut 5 bases from V and 4 bases from J, with 11 bases between.

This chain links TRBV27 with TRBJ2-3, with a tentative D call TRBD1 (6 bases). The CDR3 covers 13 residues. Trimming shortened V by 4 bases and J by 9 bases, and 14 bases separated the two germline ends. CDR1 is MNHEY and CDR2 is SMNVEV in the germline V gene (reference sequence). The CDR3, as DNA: TGTGCCAGCAGTTCCACAGGGAGCGGCACGCAGTATTTT. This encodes CASSSTGSGTQYF.

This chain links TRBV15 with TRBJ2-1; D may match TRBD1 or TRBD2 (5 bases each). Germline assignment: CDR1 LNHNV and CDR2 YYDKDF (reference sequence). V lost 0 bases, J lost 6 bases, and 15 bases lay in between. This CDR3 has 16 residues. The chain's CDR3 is CATSRELPGRPNEQFF. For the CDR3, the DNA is TGTGCCACCAGCAGAGAGTTACCGGGACGCCCCAATGAGCAGTTCTTC. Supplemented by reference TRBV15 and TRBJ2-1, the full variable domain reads DAMVIQNPRYQVTQFGKPVTLSCSQTLNHNVMYWYQQKSSQAPKLLFHYYDKDFNNEADTPDNFQSRRPNTSFCFLDIRSPGLGDTAMYLCATSRELPGRPNEQFFGPGTRLTVL.

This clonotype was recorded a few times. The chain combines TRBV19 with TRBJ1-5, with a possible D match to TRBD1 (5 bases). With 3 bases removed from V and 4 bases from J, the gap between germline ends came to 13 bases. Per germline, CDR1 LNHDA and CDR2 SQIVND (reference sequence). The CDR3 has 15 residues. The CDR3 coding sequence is TGTGCCAGTAGTATTCGGGGGTTAGGGAATCAGCCCCAGCATTTT. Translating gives CASSIRGLGNQPQHF. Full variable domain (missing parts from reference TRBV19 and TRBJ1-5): DGGITQSPKYLFRKEGQNVTLSCEQNLNHDAMYWYRQDPGQGLRLIYYSQIVNDFQKGDIAEGYSVSREKKESFPLTVTSAQKNPTAFYLCASSIRGLGNQPQHFGDGTRLSIL.

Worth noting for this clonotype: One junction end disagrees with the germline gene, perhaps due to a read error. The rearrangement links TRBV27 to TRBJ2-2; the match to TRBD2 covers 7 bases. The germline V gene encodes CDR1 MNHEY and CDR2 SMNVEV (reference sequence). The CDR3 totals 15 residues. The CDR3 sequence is CASSFSGINIGELFF. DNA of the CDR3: TGTGCCAGCAGTTTCAGCGGGATTAACATCGGGGAGCTGTTTTTT.

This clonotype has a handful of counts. The CDR3, as DNA: TGTGCCAGCAGCTTAGGCAGGGTTAGCGAGCAGTACTTC. Its translation: CASSLGRVSEQYF. This chain uses TRBV7-9 with TRBJ2-7; D might be TRBD1 (5 bases). CDR3 length: 13 amino acids. V lost 1 base and J 6 bases, leaving 10 bases between the germline ends. Germline CDR1 is SEHNR and CDR2 is FQNEAQ (reference sequence).

The CDR3 here is CATSRDLAGNNEQFF. The CDR3 coding sequence is TGTGCCACCAGCAGAGATTTGGCGGGGAACAATGAGCAGTTCTTC. The gene calls are TRBV15 and TRBJ2-1, with D possibly TRBD2 on 6 matching bases. CDR3 length: 15 amino acids. CDR1 and CDR2 (germline): LNHNV, YYDKDF (reference sequence). V gave up 0 bases and J gave up 5 bases, with 11 bases separating them. Complete variable domain (other parts from reference TRBV15 and TRBJ2-1): DAMVIQNPRYQVTQFGKPVTLSCSQTLNHNVMYWYQQKSSQAPKLLFHYYDKDFNNEADTPDNFQSRRPNTSFCFLDIRSPGLGDTAMYLCATSRDLAGNNEQFFGPGTRLTVL.

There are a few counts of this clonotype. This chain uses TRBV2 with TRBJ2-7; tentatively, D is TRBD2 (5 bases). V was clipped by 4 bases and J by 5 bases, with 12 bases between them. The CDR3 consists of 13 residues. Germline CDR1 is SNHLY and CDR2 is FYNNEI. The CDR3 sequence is CASSGLWTDEQYF. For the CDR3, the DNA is TGTGCCAGCAGTGGGCTATGGACTGACGAGCAGTACTTC.

CDR3 bases: TGTGCCAGCAGCTTAGTAGCGGAGCGATACAATGAGCAGTTCTTC. It translates to CASSLVAERYNEQFF. This chain links TRBV7-8 with TRBJ2-1; possible D gene TRBD2, 6 bases. The V end lost 1 base, the J end lost 4 bases, and 11 bases lay between the germline ends. Germline values: CDR1 SGHVS, CDR2 FQNEAQ. CDR3 length equals 15 residues.

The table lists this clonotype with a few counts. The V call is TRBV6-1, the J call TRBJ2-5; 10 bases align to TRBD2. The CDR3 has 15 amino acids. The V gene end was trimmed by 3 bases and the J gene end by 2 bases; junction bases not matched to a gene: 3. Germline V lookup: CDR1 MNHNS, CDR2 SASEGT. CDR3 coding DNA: TGTGCCAGCAGTGATTTAGCGGGAGGACAAGAGACCCAGTACTTC. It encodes CASSDLAGGQETQYF.

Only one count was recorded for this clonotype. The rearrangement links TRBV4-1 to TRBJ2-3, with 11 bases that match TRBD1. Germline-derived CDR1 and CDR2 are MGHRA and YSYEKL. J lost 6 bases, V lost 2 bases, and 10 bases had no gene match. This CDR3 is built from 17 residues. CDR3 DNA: TGCGCCAGCAGCCAACAGGGCGCAGGACAGGGGGCGGATACGCAGTATTTT. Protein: CASSQQGAGQGADTQYF.

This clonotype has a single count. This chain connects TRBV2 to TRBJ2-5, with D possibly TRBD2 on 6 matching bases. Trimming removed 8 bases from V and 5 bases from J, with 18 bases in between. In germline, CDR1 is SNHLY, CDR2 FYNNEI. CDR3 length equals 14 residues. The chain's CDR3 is CASGGSGVVETQYF. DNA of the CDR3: TGTGCCAGCGGGGGGTCGGGAGTCGTGGAGACCCAGTACTTC.

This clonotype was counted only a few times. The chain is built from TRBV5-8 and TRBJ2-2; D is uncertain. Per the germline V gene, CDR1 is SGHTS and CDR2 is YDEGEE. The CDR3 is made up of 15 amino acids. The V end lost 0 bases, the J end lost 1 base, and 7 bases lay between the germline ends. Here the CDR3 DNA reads TGTGCCAGCAGCTTGGAGAATAGGAACACCGGGGAGCTGTTTTTT. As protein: CASSLENRNTGELFF.

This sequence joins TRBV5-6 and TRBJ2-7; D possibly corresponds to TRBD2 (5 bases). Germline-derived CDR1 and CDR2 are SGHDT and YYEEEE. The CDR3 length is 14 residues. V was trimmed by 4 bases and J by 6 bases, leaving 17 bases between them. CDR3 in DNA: TGTGCCAGCAGCCCACGGCTAGCACCGGGCGAGCAGTACTTC. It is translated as CASSPRLAPGEQYF.